A single sample is the source of the 31 T cell receptor beta chains below, sequenced in a study of blood T cell repertoires in COVID-19. Generated by immunoSEQ multiplex PCR, the TCRdb table keeps only in-frame clones and is missing some. The profile shows 100,000 to 150,000 clones, approximately 68% of them singletons. The sequencing input was peripheral blood. These receptors originate from a woman aged 65 to 85 with acute or convalescent COVID-19.

This chain joins TRBV6-5 and TRBJ1-6; the D is unclear. Germline loops: CDR1 MNHEY, CDR2 SVGAGI. The CDR3 is made up of 14 amino acids. V gave up 4 bases and J gave up 3 bases, with 7 bases separating them. The CDR3 protein is CASSSGYYNSPLHF. CDR3 DNA sequence: TGTGCCAGCAGTTCGGGGTACTATAATTCACCCCTCCACTTT.

This clone has more than one count but fewer than ten. This sequence joins TRBV4-1 and TRBJ2-1, with 10 bases matching TRBD1. V shed 1 base and J 8 bases; nucleotides not matched to a gene: 11. The CDR3 consists of 17 residues. Germline V gives CDR1 MGHRA, CDR2 YSYEKL. The CDR3 DNA is TGCGCCAGCAGCCAAGGAGGTTGGACAGGGGGTTTTGATGAGCAGTTCTTC. Its protein product is CASSQGGWTGGFDEQFF.

The chain uses TRBV7-6 and TRBJ2-1; 7 bases are shared with TRBD2. The trim removed 5 bases at V and 3 bases at J, leaving 16 bases unmatched. The CDR3 extends over 18 amino acids. The germline CDR1 and CDR2 sequences are SGHVS and FNYEAQ. This chain's CDR3 is CASSLSSREAWIYNEQFF. CDR3 coding DNA: TGTGCCAGCAGCCTCTCCAGCCGGGAGGCATGGATCTACAATGAGCAGTTCTTC.

The genes are TRBV4-3 and TRBJ2-7; weak D call: TRBD1 (6 bases). CDR1 and CDR2 from the germline V gene are LGHNA and YSLEER. V lost 0 bases, J lost 6 bases, and 15 bases lay in between. The CDR3 length is 15 residues. The CDR3 DNA reads TGCGCCAGCAGCCAAGATCAGGGACAATTAGGCGAGCAGTACTTC. It is translated as CASSQDQGQLGEQYF.

In this sample, this clone turned up a few times. The chain carries TRBV6-5 and TRBJ2-1, with 10 positions matching TRBD2. The CDR3 has 16 residues. The ends lost 0 bases at V and 3 bases at J; junction bases unmatched: 2. Germline-derived CDR1 and CDR2 are MNHEY and SVGAGI. CDR3 sequence reads: CASSYSTSGYYNEQFF. Written as DNA, the CDR3 is TGTGCCAGCAGTTACTCGACTAGCGGGTACTACAATGAGCAGTTCTTC.

The CDR3 region is CASHNQPQHF. For the CDR3, the DNA is TGTGCCAGTCATAATCAGCCCCAGCATTTT. The V gene is TRBV6-5, the J gene TRBJ1-5; D is unclear. Trimming removed 9 bases at V and 4 bases at J, with 4 bases between. The CDR3 covers 10 residues. CDR1 and CDR2 (germline): MNHEY, SVGAGI.

This sequence joins TRBV7-6 and TRBJ2-3, with 9 bases aligning to TRBD2. V was clipped by 1 base and J by 3 bases; unmatched bases: 11. The CDR3 contains 18 residues. From germline, CDR1 is SGHVS and CDR2 FNYEAQ. The CDR3 is CASSLVGWGSGSTDTQYF. The CDR3 nucleotides read TGTGCCAGCAGCTTAGTAGGTTGGGGTAGCGGGAGTACAGATACGCAGTATTTT.

This sequence joins TRBV12-3 or TRBV12-4 and TRBJ1-2; D is ambiguous. This CDR3 comprises 11 residues. V was cut by 2 bases and J by 7 bases, with 5 bases left in between. For the CDR3, the DNA is TGTGCCAGCAGTTTAAAACTTGGCTACACCTTC. Its protein is CASSLKLGYTF.

This clone came up a few times. The V and J genes are TRBV6-2 or TRBV6-3 and TRBJ1-5, with 7 positions matching TRBD1. The CDR3 has 15 amino acids. Germline trimming cut 7 bases from V and 0 bases from J; bases unmatched to any gene: 6. CDR1 and CDR2 (germline): MNHEY, SVGEGT. This CDR3 is CASTPTGFSNQPQHF. In DNA form, the CDR3 reads TGTGCCAGCACCCCGACAGGGTTTAGCAATCAGCCCCAGCATTTT.

The chain carries TRBV25-1 and TRBJ2-5, with a weak D call TRBD1 (6 bases). V lost 2 bases and J 5 bases, leaving 12 bases between the germline ends. In germline, CDR1 is MGHDK, CDR2 SYGVNS. The CDR3 consists of 14 residues. The CDR3 region is CASSEIRGGETQYF. CDR3 DNA sequence: TGTGCCAGCAGTGAAATCAGGGGCGGGGAGACCCAGTACTTC.

The V call is TRBV5-1, the J call TRBJ2-2, with a possible D match to TRBD2 (6 bases). The ends were cut back, 1 base at V and 4 bases at J, with 11 bases in the middle. This CDR3 region has 15 residues. Germline lookup yields CDR1 SGHRS and CDR2 YFSETQ. CDR3 bases: TGCGCCAGCAGCTTGATAGGAGGGAGCACCGGGGAGCTGTTTTTT. Translation gives CASSLIGGSTGELFF.

The rearrangement links TRBV18 to TRBJ1-1, with D possibly being TRBD1 (5 bases). Trimming removed 6 bases at V and 1 base at J, with 12 bases between. There are 14 residues in the CDR3. Per the germline V gene, CDR1 is KGHSH and CDR2 is LQKENI. The CDR3 loop reads CASSNPTGNTEAFF. For the CDR3, the DNA is TGTGCCAGCTCGAACCCCACAGGGAACACTGAAGCTTTCTTT.

The J gene is TRBJ2-5, the V gene TRBV30; the match to TRBD1 covers 8 bases. CDR3 length: 15 amino acids. The germline V gene encodes CDR1 GTSNPN and CDR2 SVGIG (reference sequence). V was clipped by 0 bases and J by 5 bases; unmatched bases: 8. DNA for the CDR3: TGTGCCTGGAGTGTACCCGCAGGGGGCCGGGAGACCCAGTACTTC. Its translation is CAWSVPAGGRETQYF.

The chain joins TRBV5-6 to TRBJ1-5; D is ambiguous. The V end lost 1 base, the J end lost 4 bases, and 6 bases lay between the germline ends. The CDR3 runs to 13 residues. Looked up from germline, CDR1 is SGHDT and CDR2 is YYEEEE. CDR3 sequence reads: CASSLKRNQPQHF. The CDR3 bases are TGTGCCAGCAGCTTGAAGAGAAATCAGCCCCAGCATTTT.

CDR3 protein: CASSPGQGAYEQYF. DNA of the CDR3: TGTGCCAGCAGTCCGGGACAGGGGGCCTACGAGCAGTACTTC. This chain connects TRBV2 to TRBJ2-7, with 11 bases matching TRBD1. CDR1 is SNHLY, CDR2 FYNNEI, per germline. The J segment lost 2 bases and the V segment lost 5 bases, leaving 2 bases of the junction unmatched. The CDR3 runs 14 residues.

In DNA, the CDR3 is TGTGCCAGCAGCTTTAACGGGGAGCTGTTTTTT. Amino acids: CASSFNGELFF. V usage is TRBV5-4 and J usage is TRBJ2-2; D gene uncertain. Trimming removed 2 bases from V and 7 bases from J, with 3 bases in between. Germline values: CDR1 SGHNT, CDR2 YYREEE (reference sequence). There are 11 residues in the CDR3.

This clone was seen only once. The V call is TRBV9, the J call TRBJ2-1; 9 nucleotides line up with TRBD1. The CDR3 is 15 residues long. J gave up 7 bases and V 6 bases, and 11 bases lay outside the gene matches. Germline CDR1 reads SGDLS; CDR2 reads YYNGEE. The CDR3 spells CASTKGDRVMNEQFF. In nucleotides, the CDR3 is TGTGCCAGCACAAAGGGGGACAGGGTTATGAATGAGCAGTTCTTC. The complete variable domain, with remaining parts taken from reference TRBV9 and TRBJ2-1, reads DSGVTQTPKHLITATGQRVTLRCSPRSGDLSVYWYQQSLDQGLQFLIQYYNGEERAKGNILERFSAQQFPDLHSELNLSSLELGDSALYFCASTKGDRVMNEQFFGPGTRLTVL.

The chain joins TRBV5-4 to TRBJ2-2, with D possibly being TRBD1 (6 bases). Germline loops: CDR1 SGHNT, CDR2 YYREEE (reference sequence). The CDR3 extends over 15 amino acids. V lost 0 bases and J 0 bases, leaving 6 bases between the germline ends. CDR3 amino acids: CASSLAGANTGELFF. DNA of the CDR3: TGTGCCAGCAGCTTGGCAGGGGCGAACACCGGGGAGCTGTTTTTT.

The chain uses TRBV7-9 and TRBJ1-3, with no clear D. The V end was cut by 5 bases, the J end by 3 bases, with 14 bases between. Germline lookup yields CDR1 SEHNR and CDR2 FQNEAQ (reference sequence). The CDR3 contains 15 residues. CDR3 nucleotides: TGTGCCAGCAGCCCCAATGCGGGAAGTGGAAACACCATATATTTT. This gives the protein CASSPNAGSGNTIYF. Full variable domain (remainder filled in from reference TRBV7-9 and TRBJ1-3): DTGVSQNPRHKITKRGQNVTFRCDPISEHNRLYWYRQTLGQGPEFLTYFQNEAQLEKSRLLSDRFSAERPKGSFSTLEIQRTEQGDSAMYLCASSPNAGSGNTIYFGEGSWLTVV.

The J gene is TRBJ2-1, the V gene TRBV7-6; the match to TRBD1 covers 10 bases. Germline values: CDR1 SGHVS, CDR2 FNYEAQ. V lost 2 bases to trimming and J lost 7 bases; unmatched junction nucleotides: 5. This CDR3 has 15 residues. The CDR3 sequence: CASSLSGQGGNEQFF. CDR3 DNA sequence: TGTGCCAGCAGCTTATCCGGACAGGGGGGAAATGAGCAGTTCTTC. The full variable domain, with the rest looked up from reference TRBV7-6 and TRBJ2-1, is GAGVSQSPRYKVTKRGQDVALRCDPISGHVSLYWYRQALGQGPEFLTYFNYEAQQDKSGLPNDRFSAERPEGSISTLTIQRTEQRDSAMYRCASSLSGQGGNEQFFGPGTRLTVL.

V usage is TRBV18 and J usage is TRBJ2-1, with 7 bases matching TRBD1. Unmatched junction bases numbered 1, after V lost 2 bases and J lost 6 bases. Germline V gives CDR1 KGHSH, CDR2 LQKENI. The CDR3 spans 13 residues. The CDR3 sequence is CASSPAGGNEQFF. In DNA, the CDR3 is TGTGCCAGCTCACCAGCAGGGGGCAATGAGCAGTTCTTC.

V is TRBV4-3 and J is TRBJ1-2; 8 nucleotides align to TRBD1. Trimming took 1 base from V and 4 from J; bases not matched to a gene: 5. Germline loops: CDR1 LGHNA, CDR2 YSLEER. The CDR3 is 15 residues long. The CDR3 is CASSQAGTGAYGYTF. The DNA for the CDR3 is TGCGCCAGCAGCCAAGCAGGGACAGGCGCCTATGGCTACACCTTC.

The chain combines TRBV19 with TRBJ2-2, with D unclear. Germline V gene data show CDR1 as LNHDA and CDR2 as SQIVND (reference sequence). Trimming shortened V by 6 bases and J by 5 bases, and 16 bases separated the two germline ends. The CDR3 length is 15 residues. The DNA of the CDR3 is TGTGCCAGTAGCCCGACACCTTACCTTACCGGGGAGCTGTTTTTT. Its translation is CASSPTPYLTGELFF.

This sequence joins TRBV5-4 and TRBJ2-3; the D is unclear. The CDR3 totals 11 residues. V was pared by 9 bases and J by 3 bases, with 8 bases between. Germline values: CDR1 SGHNT, CDR2 YYREEE (reference sequence). The CDR3 DNA sequence: TGTGCCACCCAGAGGACAGATACGCAGTATTTT. It specifies CATQRTDTQYF.

This rearrangement joins TRBV3-1 (or the pseudogene TRBV3-2) to TRBJ1-6; 9 nucleotides align to TRBD1. J gave up 5 bases and V 4 bases, and 12 bases lay outside the gene matches. The CDR3 is 18 amino acids. Germline V gives CDR1 LGHDT, CDR2 YNNKEL (reference sequence). The CDR3 DNA is TGTGCCAGCAGCCGGGCTCCCGGGACAGGGTCTCATAATTCACCCCTCCACTTT. Translating it yields CASSRAPGTGSHNSPLHF.

The V gene is TRBV28, the J gene TRBJ1-6; D gene ambiguous. CDR1 is MDHEN, CDR2 SYDVKM, per germline. Trimming stripped 3 bases from V and 5 bases from J, with 8 bases between. This CDR3 has 14 residues. The CDR3 loop reads CASSLKLHNSPLHF. CDR3 sequence (DNA): TGTGCCAGCAGTTTGAAACTGCATAATTCACCCCTCCACTTT.

This clone was seen more than once but under ten times. The chain combines TRBV5-4 with TRBJ2-1; no clear D gene. There are 12 residues in the CDR3. V gave up 0 bases and J gave up 8 bases, with 6 bases separating them. Germline CDR1 reads SGHNT; CDR2 reads YYREEE (reference sequence). CDR3 bases: TGTGCCAGCAGCTTGGGCAGTCATGAGCAGTTCTTC. Translated: CASSLGSHEQFF.

The V and J genes are TRBV9 and TRBJ2-7; possible D gene TRBD1, 5 bases. The germline V and J ends were trimmed by 0 bases and 2 bases, with 9 bases remaining between them. The CDR3 sequence is 14 residues long. CDR1 and CDR2 from the germline V gene are SGDLS and YYNGEE. The CDR3 DNA follows: TGTGCCAGCAGCGTAGAGGCAGGGACCTACGAGCAGTACTTC. Amino acid sequence: CASSVEAGTYEQYF. Filled out from reference TRBV9 and TRBJ2-7, the complete variable domain reads DSGVTQTPKHLITATGQRVTLRCSPRSGDLSVYWYQQSLDQGLQFLIQYYNGEERAKGNILERFSAQQFPDLHSELNLSSLELGDSALYFCASSVEAGTYEQYFGPGTRLTVT.

The rearrangement joins TRBV6-5 to TRBJ2-7; TRBD1 matches 9 bases. V shed 11 bases and J 2 bases; nucleotides not matched to a gene: 4. Germline CDR1 is MNHEY and CDR2 is SVGAGI. The CDR3 has 12 amino acids. The DNA of the CDR3 is TGTGCCTCACACAGGGGGCCCTACGAGCAGTACTTC. Translation gives CASHRGPYEQYF.

The chain recombines TRBV19 with TRBJ2-7; a possible D gene is TRBD1 (6 bases). The germline V gene encodes CDR1 LNHDA and CDR2 SQIVND (reference sequence). The CDR3 sequence is 15 residues long. V shed 3 bases and J shed 0 bases, with 12 bases lying between them. The CDR3 is CASSISQGSSYEQYF. CDR3 nucleotide sequence: TGTGCCAGTAGTATTTCACAGGGTAGCTCCTACGAGCAGTACTTC.

This chain links TRBV5-1 with TRBJ2-5; D remains ambiguous. Trimming pared 1 base from V and 2 bases from J, leaving 3 bases between. From germline, CDR1 is SGHRS and CDR2 YFSETQ. The CDR3 extends over 12 amino acids. The CDR3 spells CASSLQQETQYF. The CDR3 DNA is TGCGCCAGCAGCTTGCAGCAAGAGACCCAGTACTTC.